This entry concerns a single T cell receptor (beta chain). The antigen is unknown. This entry belongs to a study of vaccination effects on CD4 cells after COVID-19. Study observations and caveats: After vaccination, at late timepoints, clones induced by infection and by vaccine contracted markedly. Relatively few convalescent patients took part in the study, which had no early post-infection timepoints.

Produced via immunoSEQ multiplex PCR; TCRdb's table is partial and in-frame only. The table lists around 24,000 clones, roughly 79% of them singletons, with roughly 6% in the top ten. The CDR3 loop spans 15 amino acids. The germline CDR1 and CDR2 sequences are SGHRS and YFSETQ. J was trimmed by 3 bases and V by 2 bases; bases with no gene match: 7. Antigen-specific CD4+ T cells expanded by the ViraFEST assay with viral peptide pools were then sequenced. After more than 8 days in culture, the CD4+ T cells were isolated. Two-dose BNT162b2 or mRNA-1273 vaccination was given to participants. Nucleocapsid antibodies stayed negative before and after vaccination, showing no earlier SARS-CoV-2 infection. Cultures got half-medium changes with IL-2 on days 3 and 7.

This receptor was taken from a human donor who received a COVID-19 vaccine. Some clones in this sample may be carry-over from other donors' samples. The input for sequencing was CD4+ T cells from PBMCs cultured with SARS-CoV-2 spike peptides, taken after COVID-19 vaccination. The chain is built from TRBV5-1 and TRBJ1-1, with 7 bases that match TRBD1. CDR3 sequence reads: CASSLLQGPYTEAFF. The CDR3 region has the DNA TGCGCCAGCAGCTTATTACAGGGGCCCTACACTGAAGCTTTCTTT.